A selection of T cell receptor beta chains follows, all from one sample in a study of cytomegalovirus exposure and HLA in healthy donors. Measured with immunoSEQ multiplex PCR; TCRdb has only the in-frame clones, and not every one. The sample contains fewer than 200,000 clones, under 95% of which appear only once. Sequencing used PBMCs. Source of these receptors: a woman aged 18-35 years in good health and CMV-seropositive. The CDR3 runs from the conserved cysteine through the conserved F or W. The D gene is left open where the match is weak.

11,TRBJ2-7,TRBV10-2,-,CASSEYSEQYF,TGCGCCAGCAGTGAGTATTCAGAGCAGTACTTC
13,TRBJ2-1,TRBV5-1,TRBD1,CASSLTGADEQFF,TGCGCCAGCAGCCTGACAGGGGCAGATGAGCAGTTCTTC
15,TRBJ2-2,TRBV2,-,CASRLGLGITGELFF,TGTGCCAGCAGGCTGGGGCTGGGGATCACCGGGGAGCTGTTTTTT
19,TRBJ2-1,TRBV19,TRBD2,CASSLGLAGGRSSYNEQFF,TGTGCCAGTAGTTTAGGACTAGCGGGAGGGCGCAGCTCCTACAATGAGCAGTTCTTC
13,TRBJ2-7,TRBV19,-,CASSIDRGREQYF,TGTGCCAGTAGTATAGATCGCGGGCGGGAGCAGTACTTC
15,TRBJ1-1,TRBV6-6,TRBD1,CASSFPRTGGTEAFF,TGTGCCAGCAGTTTCCCCAGGACAGGGGGGACTGAAGCTTTCTTT
15,TRBJ1-4,TRBV30,TRBD1,CAWSDGQGENEKLFF,TGTGCCTGGAGCGACGGACAGGGGGAAAATGAAAAACTGTTTTTT
15,TRBJ2-5,TRBV25-1,TRBD1,CATMGRDRGHMTQYF,TGTGCCACCATGGGACGGGACAGGGGGCATATGACCCAGTACTTC
14,TRBJ2-7,TRBV28,-,CASRPRGVSYEQYF,TGTGCCAGCAGACCCAGGGGGGTCTCCTACGAGCAGTACTTC
14,TRBJ2-5,TRBV9,-,CASSVGGEQETQYF,TGTGCCAGCAGCGTAGGGGGAGAACAAGAGACCCAGTACTTC
14,TRBJ2-1,TRBV4-1,TRBD2,CASGVGGLANEQFF,TGCGCCAGCGGGGTGGGGGGACTAGCGAATGAGCAGTTCTTC
15,TRBJ2-1,TRBV28,TRBD2,CASSLGGSSYNEQFF,TGTGCCAGCAGTTTAGGCGGGAGTTCCTACAATGAGCAGTTCTTC
20,TRBJ1-1,TRBV5-3,-,CARSHVLGNRDKGTNTEAFF,TGTGCCAGAAGCCATGTGTTAGGGAACCGGGACAAGGGTACGAACACTGAAGCTTTCTTT
14,TRBJ2-5,TRBV7-2,-,CASSLGGPQETQYF,TGTGCCAGCAGCTTAGGCGGGCCCCAGGAGACCCAGTACTTC
15,TRBJ2-4,TRBV29-1,TRBD1,CSVLGTAVAKNIQYF,TGCAGCGTTTTGGGGACAGCCGTGGCCAAAAACATTCAGTACTTC
14,TRBJ1-1,TRBV6-4,TRBD1,CASSDNRGGAEAFF,TGTGCCAGCAGTGACAACAGGGGTGGGGCTGAAGCTTTCTTT
13,TRBJ2-1,TRBV30,-,CAWSGQGLGEQFF,TGTGCCTGGAGTGGGCAGGGTCTCGGTGAGCAGTTCTTC
16,TRBJ1-2,TRBV27,TRBD1,CASSLLPSTGGAGYTF,TGTGCCAGCAGCCTCCTACCCTCAACAGGGGGGGCGGGCTACACCTTC
11,TRBJ2-7,TRBV29-1,-,CSVERSYEQYF,TGCAGCGTTGAGCGGTCCTACGAGCAGTACTTC
12,TRBJ2-1,TRBV2,-,CASSEDFDEQFF,TGTGCCAGCAGTGAAGACTTCGATGAGCAGTTCTTC
13,TRBJ2-1,TRBV28,-,CASSLSEDNEQFF,TGTGCCAGCAGTTTGAGCGAAGACAATGAGCAGTTCTTC
17,TRBJ2-6,TRBV6-1,TRBD1,CASREGQGALGANVLTF,TGTGCCAGCAGAGAAGGACAGGGGGCGCTTGGGGCCAACGTCCTGACTTTC
15,TRBJ2-3,TRBV18,TRBD2,CASSPGLAMGDTQYF,TGTGCCAGCTCACCGGGACTAGCGATGGGAGATACGCAGTATTTT
15,TRBJ2-3,TRBV9,-,CASSANSISTDTQYF,TGTGCCAGCAGCGCTAACTCTATTAGCACAGATACGCAGTATTTT
16,TRBJ2-1,TRBV25-1,-,CASRGSAESSYNEQFF,TGTGCCAGCAGGGGGAGCGCGGAGAGCTCCTACAATGAGCAGTTCTTC
15,TRBJ2-7,TRBV5-8,TRBD2,CASSLLTSGGYEQYF,TGTGCCAGCAGCTTGCTTACTAGCGGGGGCTACGAGCAGTACTTC
17,TRBJ2-3,TRBV7-2,TRBD2,CASSEPERGTSTDTQYF,TGTGCCAGCAGTGAGCCTGAGCGGGGGACTAGCACAGATACGCAGTATTTT
18,TRBJ1-3,TRBV30,TRBD1,CAWRKRTGNQGSGNTIYF,TGTGCCTGGAGGAAGCGGACAGGGAATCAAGGCTCTGGAAACACCATATATTTT
16,TRBJ2-7,TRBV10-1,TRBD1,CASSAILGTGGTEQYF,TGCGCCAGCAGTGCTATCCTCGGGACAGGGGGCACCGAGCAGTACTTC
14,TRBJ1-2,TRBV28,TRBD1,CASTSDRLFYGYTF,TGTGCCAGCACATCGGACAGGCTTTTTTATGGCTACACCTTC
13,TRBJ2-5,TRBV10-2,TRBD1,CASSLQGIETQYF,TGCGCCAGCAGCCTACAGGGGATAGAGACCCAGTACTTC
14,TRBJ2-1,TRBV5-1,-,CASSLAQTYNEQFF,TGCGCCAGCAGCTTGGCCCAGACCTACAATGAGCAGTTCTTC